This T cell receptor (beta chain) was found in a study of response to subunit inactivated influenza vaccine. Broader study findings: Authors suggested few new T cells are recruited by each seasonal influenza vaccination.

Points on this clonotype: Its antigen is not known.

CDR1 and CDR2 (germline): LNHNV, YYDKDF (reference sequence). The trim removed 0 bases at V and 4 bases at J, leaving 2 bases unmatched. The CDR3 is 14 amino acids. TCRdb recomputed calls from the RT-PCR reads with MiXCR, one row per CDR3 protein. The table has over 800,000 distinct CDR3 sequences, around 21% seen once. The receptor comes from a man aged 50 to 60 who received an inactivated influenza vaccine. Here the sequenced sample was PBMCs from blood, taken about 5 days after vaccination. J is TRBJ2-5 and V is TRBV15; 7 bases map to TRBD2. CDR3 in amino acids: CATSRETGGETQYF. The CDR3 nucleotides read TGTGCCACCAGCAGAGAAACGGGAGGAGAGACCCAGTACTTC.